This T cell receptor (beta chain) was sequenced for a study of T cell repertoires in ileal Crohn's disease. CDR3 length: 14 residues. CDR1 SGHRS and CDR2 YFSETQ come from the germline V gene. Trimming at V came to 4 bases and at J to 8 bases, leaving 6 bases not matched to a gene. The assay was immunoSEQ multiplex PCR, and TCRdb's table has in-frame clones only and misses some. The repertoire includes around 33,000 clones, around three quarters of them detected once, and roughly 19% sits in the top ten. The clonotype originates from an adult with Crohn's disease. The chain employs TRBV5-1 and TRBJ1-2, with 12 positions matching TRBD1. The specimen was ileal tissue. The CDR3 region is CASSPGQGAGGYTF. The DNA for the CDR3 is TGCGCCAGCAGCCCGGGACAGGGGGCCGGGGGCTACACCTTC.